Sequencing of this T cell receptor (beta chain) was carried out in a study of blood T cell repertoires in COVID-19. Overall study context: The study drew acute and convalescent COVID-19 samples from the United States, Italy and Spain. In each case, the material was cDNA or gDNA derived from T cells, B-cell-depleted T cells, or PBMCs.

Authors' data handling: Estimation of nucleated cell counts was performed using reference gene primer amplification. The assay was immunoSEQ multiplex PCR, and TCRdb's table has in-frame clones only and misses some. D and trimming come from the DNA, and the V and J calls and clone size come from that table. The sample contains just over 650,000 clones, about 87% of which appear only once. This clone was seen only once. The CDR3 is 11 amino acids. Looked up from germline, CDR1 is SGHRS and CDR2 is YFSETQ. V lost 3 bases, J lost 10 bases, and 10 bases lay in between. The specimen sequenced was peripheral blood. The chain recombines TRBV5-1 with TRBJ1-1; TRBD1 is a possible D gene (6 bases). The TCR was taken from a woman between 18 and 29 years old with acute or convalescent COVID-19. The CDR3 is CASSSQGRAFF. The CDR3 coding sequence is TGCGCCAGCAGCTCCCAGGGGCGAGCTTTCTTT.